The present T cell receptor beta chain was sequenced within a study of blood T cell repertoires in COVID-19. Turning to the study itself: The United States, Italy and Spain supplied acute and convalescent COVID-19 samples. Sample material is recorded as cDNA or gDNA derived from T cells, B-cell-depleted T cells, or PBMCs.

As handled by the study authors: Nucleated cell counts were estimated from reference gene primer amplification. Sequencing used immunoSEQ multiplex PCR; TCRdb keeps in-frame clones, though not all of them. That table supplies the V and J calls and clone size; D and trimming were determined from the DNA. The profile covers 90,000 to 120,000 clones, with about nine tenths appearing a single time and less than 1.5% taken by the ten largest. Germline V gene data show CDR1 as SGHRS and CDR2 as YFSETQ. V lost 2 bases to trimming and J lost 3 bases, with 11 bases between them. This CDR3 has 14 amino acids. This clonotype was sampled from a woman between 25 and 40 years old with acute or convalescent COVID-19. The sequenced sample was peripheral blood. The chain has TRBV5-1 and TRBJ1-1; D is uncertain. This CDR3 reads CASSFVGDDTEAFF. In DNA form, the CDR3 reads TGCGCCAGCAGCTTCGTGGGCGACGACACTGAAGCTTTCTTT.